This T cell receptor beta chain was recorded in a study of T-cell memory formation after mild COVID-19. Study results and caveats: Second-wave clones peaking on day 37 lacked confirmed SARS-CoV-2 specificity. CD4/CD8 balance held among clones contracting day 15 to 85, and later expanders leaned CD4+. Some SARS-CoV-2-responding clones were already detected in memory before infection.

The table lists this clonotype with a few counts. Its target is not known. TCRdb reanalysed the 5' RACE reads using MiXCR and keeps one entry per CDR3 protein. The table has around 410,000 distinct CDR3 sequences, around 22% seen once. Looked up from germline, CDR1 is SNHLY and CDR2 is FYNNEI. V lost 0 bases and J lost 1, with 13 bases in between. The CDR3 totals 17 residues. Specimen: PBMCs or a T cell subset sorted from them (not recorded which). The sequence derives from an adult woman who had mild COVID-19 (a few samples of this study predate the infection). Cell type and time point are not known. The rearrangement uses TRBV2 and TRBJ2-1; D is unresolved. CDR3 nucleotide sequence: TGTGCCAGCAGTGAAGCGCCCAGCGAAGGTTCCTACAATGAGCAGTTCTTC. This sequence encodes CASSEAPSEGSYNEQFF.